Shown below are 23 T cell receptor beta chains from a single sample sequenced in a study of blood T cell repertoires in COVID-19. Sequencing was performed with immunoSEQ multiplex PCR; in TCRdb, only in-frame clones are kept and a portion is missing. This table has tens of thousands of clones, roughly nine tenths appearing once. The specimen was peripheral blood. Every receptor here comes from a man in his forties or fifties with COVID-19, enrolled during active disease.

About this clone itself: Other DNA sequences in the same sample also yield this CDR3. The chain couples TRBV19 to TRBJ1-1, with 10 bases fitting TRBD1. CDR3 length: 14 amino acids. Germline CDR1 LNHDA, CDR2 SQIVND (reference sequence). The ends lost 3 bases at V and 4 bases at J; junction bases unmatched: 2. CDR3 DNA sequence: TGTGCCAGTAGTATGGGACAGGGGAGCACTGAAGCTTTCTTT. This sequence encodes CASSMGQGSTEAFF.

The chain links TRBV19 to TRBJ1-2; no definite D call. This CDR3 has 14 residues. The V gene's germline CDR1 is LNHDA and CDR2 SQIVND (reference sequence). The ends were cut back, 2 bases at V and 0 bases at J, with 7 bases in the middle. CDR3 protein: CASSIRLANYGYTF. CDR3 coding DNA: TGTGCCAGTAGTATACGGCTAGCTAACTATGGCTACACCTTC.

The rearrangement joins TRBV5-6 to TRBJ1-2, with D possibly being TRBD1 (6 bases). Germline V gene sequence: CDR1 SGHDT, CDR2 YYEEEE. The length of the CDR3 is 12 residues. V was clipped by 0 bases and J by 8 bases, with 8 bases between them. The CDR3 sequence is CASSLGGLGYTF. The CDR3 coding sequence is TGTGCCAGCAGCTTGGGGGGGCTGGGCTACACCTTC.

The chain uses TRBV29-1 and TRBJ1-1, with D maybe TRBD1 (6 bases). Trimming shortened V by 4 bases and J by 1 base, and 10 bases separated the two germline ends. Per the germline V gene, CDR1 is SQVTM and CDR2 is ANQGSEA. This CDR3 contains 13 residues. The CDR3 DNA sequence: TGCAGCGTTGCGTCGGACAGGAACACTGAAGCTTTCTTT. It encodes CSVASDRNTEAFF. The whole variable domain, filled in from reference TRBV29-1 and TRBJ1-1, reads SAVISQKPSRDICQRGTSLTIQCQVDSQVTMMFWYRQQPGQSLTLIATANQGSEATYESGFVIDKFPISRPNLTFSTLTVSNMSPEDSSIYLCSVASDRNTEAFFGQGTRLTVV.

In its sample, this clone was seen once. The chain couples TRBV6-5 to TRBJ1-2; D gene ambiguous. Trimming took off 9 bases at V and 5 bases at J, with 10 bases between the two ends. The CDR3 contains 11 residues. Germline V gene sequence: CDR1 MNHEY, CDR2 SVGAGI. The CDR3 here is CASSLEYGYTF. The CDR3 coding sequence is TGTGCCAGTTCTTTGGAGTATGGCTACACCTTC.

CDR3 nucleotides: TGTGCCAGCACTAGACTTGGGGGGGTTCAAGAGACCCAGTACTTC. This gives the protein CASTRLGGVQETQYF. The chain joins TRBV2 to TRBJ2-5; 7 nucleotides agree with TRBD2. CDR1 is SNHLY and CDR2 is FYNNEI in the germline V gene. The CDR3 totals 15 residues. J was trimmed by 2 bases and V by 7 bases; bases with no gene match: 10.

The chain couples TRBV25-1 to TRBJ2-2, with no clear D. V lost 6 bases and J lost 4, with 12 bases in between. Germline loops: CDR1 MGHDK, CDR2 SYGVNS. CDR3 length: 14 residues. The CDR3 sequence: CASRPGPGTGELFF. The CDR3, as DNA: TGTGCCAGCAGGCCCGGTCCGGGCACCGGGGAGCTGTTTTTT.

The chain carries TRBV30 and TRBJ2-7; D is perhaps TRBD1 (6 bases). The CDR3 contains 14 residues. The V gene lost 4 bases and the J gene lost 6 bases, with 19 bases spanning the gap. Germline V lookup: CDR1 GTSNPN, CDR2 SVGIG (reference sequence). The CDR3 coding sequence is TGTGCCTGGAACCCCGGGACACCGAGGGGCGAGCAGTACTTC. Translated: CAWNPGTPRGEQYF.

The chain links TRBV6-5 to TRBJ1-6, with 7 bases that match TRBD1. J lost 7 bases, V lost 5 bases, and 8 bases had no gene match. The CDR3 is made up of 15 amino acids. Germline lookup yields CDR1 MNHEY and CDR2 SVGAGI. The CDR3 region has the DNA TGTGCCAGCAGTCATCAGGGGGTAAGCAATTCACCCCTCCACTTT. Its translation is CASSHQGVSNSPLHF.

The gene calls are TRBV30 and TRBJ1-6; D gene uncertain. Germline CDR1 and CDR2: GTSNPN and SVGIG (reference sequence). The V gene lost 0 bases and the J gene lost 10 bases, with 10 bases spanning the gap. The CDR3 runs 13 residues. The CDR3 loop reads CAWSVLEGSPLHF. In nucleotides, the CDR3 is TGTGCCTGGAGTGTACTCGAGGGCTCACCCCTCCACTTT.

The rearrangement joins TRBV7-9 to TRBJ2-7; 8 bases line up with TRBD2. The V gene's germline CDR1 is SEHNR and CDR2 FQNEAQ (reference sequence). CDR3 size: 15 residues. Trimming at V came to 2 bases and at J to 4 bases, leaving 7 bases not matched to a gene. The CDR3 reads CASSLITGGSYEQYF. CDR3 in DNA: TGTGCCAGCAGCTTAATCACGGGGGGGAGTTACGAGCAGTACTTC.

This clone showed up just once. The rearrangement links TRBV6-1 to TRBJ2-7; D may be TRBD2 (5 bases). The germline CDR1 and CDR2 sequences are MNHNS and SASEGT. V was cut by 2 bases and J by 3 bases, with 17 bases left in between. The CDR3 has 16 residues. The CDR3 reads CASSEPAGVLVYEQYF. CDR3 sequence (DNA): TGTGCCAGCAGTGAACCTGCCGGGGTTCTAGTCTACGAGCAGTACTTC.

The chain combines TRBV2 with TRBJ2-2; D possibly corresponds to TRBD1 (5 bases). Between the trimmed V and J ends, which lost 1 base and 9 bases, there was a span of 12 bases. The CDR3 has 14 residues. Germline CDR1 and CDR2: SNHLY and FYNNEI. In nucleotides, the CDR3 is TGTGCCAGCAGTGAAGGTCAGGGTAGTTGGGAGCTGTTTTTT. This gives the protein CASSEGQGSWELFF.

The chain recombines TRBV24-1 with TRBJ1-6; 7 bases are shared with TRBD1. V shed 1 base, J shed 8 bases, and the junction held 22 bases outside the gene matches. CDR1 and CDR2 (germline): KGHDR, SFDVKD. The CDR3 loop spans 21 amino acids. CDR3 nucleotide sequence: TGTGCCACCAGTGATTTTAGGAGACAGGGCGCCGGTGAGGGTATAGATTCACCCCTCCACTTT. As protein: CATSDFRRQGAGEGIDSPLHF.

V gene TRBV18 combines with J gene TRBJ1-4; possible D gene TRBD1, 6 bases. The CDR3 totals 15 residues. Germline CDR1 and CDR2: KGHSH and LQKENI. V was trimmed by 3 bases and J by 4 bases, leaving 12 bases between them. The DNA for the CDR3 is TGTGCCAGCTCACCGCAACAGGGATTTAATGAAAAACTGTTTTTT. Amino acid sequence: CASSPQQGFNEKLFF. Looking up the rest from reference TRBV18 and TRBJ1-4 gives the full variable domain: NAGVMQNPRHLVRRRGQEARLRCSPMKGHSHVYWYRQLPEEGLKFMVYLQKENIIDESGMPKERFSAEFPKEGPSILRIQQVVRGDSAAYFCASSPQQGFNEKLFFGSGTQLSVL.

This chain links TRBV27 with TRBJ1-4, with unresolved D. This CDR3 is 13 amino acids long. V was clipped by 4 bases and J by 8 bases, with 11 bases between them. Germline V lookup: CDR1 MNHEY, CDR2 SMNVEV (reference sequence). Here the CDR3 reads CASSSQFEEKLFF. CDR3 sequence (DNA): TGTGCCAGCAGTTCGCAGTTTGAAGAAAAACTGTTTTTT.

This clone appeared once. The J gene is TRBJ2-3, the V gene TRBV25-1; a possible D gene is TRBD2 (5 bases). Germline loops: CDR1 MGHDK, CDR2 SYGVNS. Between the trimmed V and J ends, which lost 6 bases and 1 base, there was a span of 17 bases. This CDR3 is built from 16 residues. The CDR3 DNA reads TGTGCCAGCAGCCCCCTGTGGGAGCGAGGCACAGATACGCAGTATTTT. This encodes CASSPLWERGTDTQYF. The full variable domain, completed using reference TRBV25-1 and TRBJ2-3, is EADIYQTPRYLVIGTGKKITLECSQTMGHDKMYWYQQDPGMELHLIHYSYGVNSTEKGDLSSESTVSRIRTEHFPLTLESARPSHTSQYLCASSPLWERGTDTQYFGPGTRLTVL.

The chain uses TRBV11-2 and TRBJ2-1; 8 nucleotides align to TRBD2. CDR1 and CDR2 (germline): SGHAT, FQNNGV. The CDR3 runs 15 residues. The trim removed 3 bases at V and 2 bases at J, leaving 3 bases unmatched. CDR3 nucleotides: TGTGCCAGCAGCTTCGCGGGGGGCCCCTACAATGAGCAGTTCTTC. Its protein is CASSFAGGPYNEQFF.

V is TRBV6-1 and J is TRBJ1-5; D may be TRBD1 (5 bases). The germline gives CDR1 MNHNS, CDR2 SASEGT. The CDR3 spans 14 residues. V lost 2 bases to trimming and J lost 5 bases, with 10 bases between them. The chain's CDR3 is CASSEPRVDQPQHF. CDR3 coding DNA: TGTGCCAGCAGTGAACCCAGGGTGGATCAGCCCCAGCATTTT.

The rearrangement links TRBV11-2 to TRBJ2-7; no reliable D call. Germline V gene sequence: CDR1 SGHAT, CDR2 FQNNGV. The length of the CDR3 is 15 residues. Trimming shortened V by 2 bases and J by 3 bases, and 14 bases separated the two germline ends. CDR3 nucleotide sequence: TGTGCCAGCAGCTTAAGCCTCGACAAGCTCTACGAGCAGTACTTC. Translation gives CASSLSLDKLYEQYF.

The gene calls are TRBV7-8 and TRBJ1-4; TRBD1 agrees at 7 bases. This CDR3 contains 16 residues. J lost 0 bases, V lost 3 bases, and 4 bases had no gene match. Looked up from germline, CDR1 is SGHVS and CDR2 is FQNEAQ. Written as DNA, the CDR3 is TGTGCCAGCAGCTTTGGCCAGGGGGCAACTAATGAAAAACTGTTTTTT. It specifies CASSFGQGATNEKLFF.

The chain joins TRBV23-1 to TRBJ1-4; a possible D gene is TRBD1 (5 bases). TRBV23-1 carries the ORF label, with uncertain function. V lost 6 bases to trimming and J lost 7 bases, with 12 bases between them. The CDR3 runs to 13 residues. The CDR3 here is CASRSTGGEKLFF. The CDR3 bases are TGCGCCAGCAGGTCTACGGGGGGTGAAAAACTGTTTTTT.

The J gene is TRBJ1-2, the V gene TRBV5-4, with no clear D. Trimming pared 0 bases from V and 1 base from J, leaving 13 bases between. The CDR3 runs to 16 residues. Germline lookup yields CDR1 SGHNT and CDR2 YYREEE (reference sequence). The CDR3 is CASSLDPGRVNYGYTF. The CDR3 DNA sequence: TGTGCCAGCAGCTTGGACCCCGGGCGGGTTAACTATGGCTACACCTTC.